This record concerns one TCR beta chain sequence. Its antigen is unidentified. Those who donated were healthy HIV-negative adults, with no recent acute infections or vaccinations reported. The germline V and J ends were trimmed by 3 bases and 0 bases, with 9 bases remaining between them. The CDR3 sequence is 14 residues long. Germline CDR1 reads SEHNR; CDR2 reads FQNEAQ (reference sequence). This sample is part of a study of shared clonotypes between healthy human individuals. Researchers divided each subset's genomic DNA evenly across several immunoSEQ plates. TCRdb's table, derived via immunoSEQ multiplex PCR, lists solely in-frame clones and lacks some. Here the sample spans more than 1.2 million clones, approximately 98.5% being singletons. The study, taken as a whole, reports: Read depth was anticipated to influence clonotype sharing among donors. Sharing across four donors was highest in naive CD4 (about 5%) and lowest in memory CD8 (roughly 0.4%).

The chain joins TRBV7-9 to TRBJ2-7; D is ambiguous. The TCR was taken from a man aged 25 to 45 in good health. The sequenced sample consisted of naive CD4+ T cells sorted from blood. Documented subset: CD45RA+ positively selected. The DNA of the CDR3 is TGTGCCAGCAGCTTTGGAAGGGCCTCCTACGAGCAGTACTTC. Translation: CASSFGRASYEQYF.